This T cell receptor beta chain was sequenced for a study of control samples from healthy donors and cancer patients. Method: immunoSEQ multiplex PCR; TCRdb's copy keeps in-frame clones and lacks some. The sample holds some 150,000 clones, around 94% seen once. Germline V gives CDR1 GTSNPN, CDR2 SVGIG (reference sequence). The CDR3 is made up of 15 amino acids. V shed 2 bases and J shed 3 bases, with 15 bases lying between them. Sequenced sample: PBMCs. The genes are TRBV30 and TRBJ2-3; the D gene is possibly TRBD2 (6 bases). The TCR was taken from a man between 60 and 70 years old with colorectal cancer. The CDR3 DNA sequence: TGTGCCTGGAGTCCGGGGGTGGGGGGAACAGATACGCAGTATTTT. It translates to CAWSPGVGGTDTQYF.